These T cell receptor beta chains were read from a single sample in a study of T-cell reconstitution after alpha-beta-depleted transplantation in children. One entry per CDR3 protein, called by TCRdb with MiXCR from the PCR reads. The data show fewer than 150,000 distinct CDR3 sequences, about a tenth seen once. Sequences were derived from PBMCs, mostly from graft donor cells, sampled 180 days after TCRalphabeta/CD19-depleted stem cell transplant. Every receptor here comes from a girl younger than two who had a stem cell transplant for combined immunodeficiency, so the T cells may come from the graft donor. CDR3s include the opening cysteine and the closing phenylalanine or tryptophan. The D gene is left open where the match is weak. Size is omitted from some rows. Given values are once, few, many or a class for expanded clones.

CSVVMGDEQFF	TGCAGCGTTGTTATGGGCGATGAGCAGTTCTTC	TRBJ2-1	TRBV29-1	.	few
CSARDGAGDQETQYF	TGCAGTGCTAGAGACGGGGCGGGGGACCAAGAGACCCAGTACTTC	TRBJ2-5	TRBV20-1	TRBD2	many
CSVGGGPGETQYF	TGCAGCGTGGGGGGCGGACCTGGAGAGACCCAGTACTTC	TRBJ2-5	TRBV29-1	.	.
CASSPGASREKLFF	TGTGCCAGCAGCCCAGGGGCTTCTCGGGAAAAACTGTTTTTT	TRBJ1-4	TRBV7-2	.	few
CASSLGGTLSGNTIYF	TGTGCCAGCAGTTTGGGGGGGACTCTCTCTGGAAACACCATATATTTT	TRBJ1-3	TRBV12-3/TRBV12-4	.	.
CASSSTLKRVNTEAFF	TGTGCCAGCTCGTCCACCCTAAAGAGAGTGAACACTGAAGCTTTCTTT	TRBJ1-1	TRBV18	.	.
CASSSWTSGRAIYNEQFF	TGTGCCAGCAGCTCCTGGACTAGCGGGAGGGCCATTTACAATGAGCAGTTCTTC	TRBJ2-1	TRBV7-8	TRBD2	.
CSAREPSNTDTQYF	TGCAGTGCTAGAGAGCCCTCGAACACAGATACGCAGTATTTT	TRBJ2-3	TRBV20-1	.	many
CAISLDSGANVLTF	TGTGCCATCAGCCTGGACTCTGGGGCCAACGTCCTGACTTTC	TRBJ2-6	TRBV10-3	.	few
CASSLQDPRTDTQYF	TGTGCCAGCAGTTTGCAGGACCCTCGCACAGATACGCAGTATTTT	TRBJ2-3	TRBV12-3/TRBV12-4	.	.
CASSLREVSPSGSREQYF	TGCGCCAGCAGCTTGCGGGAAGTCTCTCCCTCGGGTAGCCGGGAGCAGTACTTC	TRBJ2-7	TRBV5-1	.	many
CAISEDKGRDFPGELFF	TGTGCCATCAGTGAGGACAAGGGGCGTGATTTCCCAGGGGAGCTGTTTTTT	TRBJ2-2	TRBV10-3	.	many
CASSKGVPGQGEYEQYF	TGTGCCAGCAGCAAAGGGGTACCCGGACAGGGGGAGTACGAGCAGTACTTC	TRBJ2-7	TRBV21-1	.	.
CASSFVGETQYF	TGTGCCAGCAGCTTCGTGGGAGAGACCCAGTACTTC	TRBJ2-5	TRBV7-8	.	.
CAWSWSGRQETQYF	TGTGCCTGGAGTTGGAGCGGTCGACAAGAGACCCAGTACTTC	TRBJ2-5	TRBV30	.	.
CASTWGEGHEQFF	TGCGCCAGCACCTGGGGAGAGGGCCATGAGCAGTTCTTC	TRBJ2-1	TRBV5-1	.	.
CASSFIGTGYGYTF	TGTGCCAGCAGTTTTATCGGGACAGGGTATGGCTACACCTTC	TRBJ1-2	TRBV27	TRBD1	.
CSARAVGMEGDTQYF	TGCAGTGCTAGAGCTGTAGGGATGGAGGGAGATACGCAGTATTTT	TRBJ2-3	TRBV20-1	.	.
CASSLEGLAVVNEQFF	TGCGCCAGCAGCTTGGAGGGACTAGCGGTAGTCAATGAGCAGTTCTTC	TRBJ2-1	TRBV5-1	TRBD2	.
CASSLDSYQETQYF	TGTGCCAGCAGCTTAGACAGTTACCAAGAGACCCAGTACTTC	TRBJ2-5	TRBV11-2	.	few
CAISDSTDTQYF	TGTGCCATCAGTGACTCCACAGATACGCAGTATTTT	TRBJ2-3	TRBV10-3	.	.
CASSLVLNHEQFF	TGTGCCAGCAGCCTGGTCCTTAACCATGAGCAGTTCTTC	TRBJ2-1	TRBV4-2	.	.
CASSAPGGTQYF	TGTGCCAGCAGTGCCCCCGGGGGGACCCAGTACTTC	TRBJ2-5	TRBV5-6	.	few
CASSFQYRVEEQYF	TGTGCCAGCAGCTTTCAATACAGGGTTGAAGAGCAGTACTTC	TRBJ2-7	TRBV5-5	.	few